These 23 T cell receptor beta chains share one sample of origin, sequenced in a study of beta chain features in type 1 diabetes. General study findings and limits: Within each of all four CD4+ subsets, Type 1 diabetes patients had TCRB CDR3s that were moderately but significantly shorter.

These TCRs are of unknown antigen specificity. Expressed TCRB transcripts got sequenced, as all isolated RNA was reverse transcribed. Generated by immunoSEQ multiplex PCR, the TCRdb table keeps only in-frame clones and is missing some. Among under 250,000 clones, 14% were seen once, and the ten largest hold approximately 0.02%. Input material: naive CD4+ T cells from blood. Receptors originate from a man aged 25-45 years with type 1 diabetes.

A few counts support this clone. The chain links TRBV6-5 to TRBJ2-7; possibly TRBD1 for D (7 bases). V gave up 8 bases and J gave up 5 bases, with 13 bases separating them. CDR1 and CDR2 (germline): MNHEY, SVGAGI. This CDR3 contains 12 residues. In DNA form, the CDR3 reads TGTGCCAGCGGCAGGGGGGTCCACGAGCAGTACTTC. It translates to CASGRGVHEQYF.

The chain uses TRBV10-2 and TRBJ2-7, with 7 nucleotides matching TRBD2. Trimming at V came to 5 bases and at J to 2 bases, leaving 9 bases not matched to a gene. The germline CDR1 and CDR2 sequences are WSHSY and SAAADI. The CDR3 sequence is 15 residues long. The CDR3 reads CASSPLAASPYEQYF. The DNA for the CDR3 is TGCGCCAGCAGTCCCCTAGCGGCCTCCCCCTACGAGCAGTACTTC.

This clone turned up a few times. The chain couples TRBV6-1 to TRBJ2-1; 9 nucleotides align to TRBD1. With 1 base clipped from V and 4 bases from J, the junction kept 11 bases outside the gene matches. Looked up from germline, CDR1 is MNHNS and CDR2 is SASEGT. The CDR3 has 18 amino acids. The CDR3 DNA reads TGTGCCAGCAGTGAAGGGACAGGGGACATCGGGGCGTACAATGAGCAGTTCTTC. Translating gives CASSEGTGDIGAYNEQFF.

The chain carries TRBV9 and TRBJ1-2; D gene ambiguous. This CDR3 spans 14 amino acids. Germline V gene sequence: CDR1 SGDLS, CDR2 YYNGEE. V gave up 4 bases and J gave up 1 base, with 11 bases separating them. This CDR3 reads CASSPNGVNYGYTF. The CDR3 DNA is TGTGCCAGCAGCCCAAACGGTGTTAACTATGGCTACACCTTC.

A few counts support this clone. The same CDR3 arises from other DNA sequences in this sample as well. The chain couples TRBV18 to TRBJ1-1; the D gene is possibly TRBD1 (6 bases). Trimming shortened V by 3 bases and J by 5 bases, and 10 bases separated the two germline ends. Germline CDR1 reads KGHSH; CDR2 reads LQKENI. The CDR3 totals 13 residues. The CDR3, as DNA: TGTGCCAGCTCACCTGGGGGCAGGACTGAAGCTTTCTTT. It is translated as CASSPGGRTEAFF.

In this sample, this clone turned up a few times. The chain carries TRBV30 and TRBJ2-1; 10 bases match TRBD2. V shed 4 bases and J 9 bases; nucleotides not matched to a gene: 9. The CDR3 is 14 amino acids. The germline V gene has CDR1 GTSNPN and CDR2 SVGIG (reference sequence). CDR3 sequence reads: CAWTPGLAGVEQFF. The DNA for the CDR3 is TGTGCCTGGACCCCCGGGCTAGCGGGGGTTGAGCAGTTCTTC.

This clone occurred once. The gene calls are TRBV18 and TRBJ2-3; 7 bases are a match to TRBD2. This CDR3 has 13 residues. Per germline, CDR1 KGHSH and CDR2 LQKENI. V was pared by 3 bases and J by 13 bases, with 10 bases of the junction left unmatched. In DNA form, the CDR3 reads TGTGCCAGCTCACCCCGGGGAGCGGGGCAGGAGTATTTT. Its translation: CASSPRGAGQEYF. Full variable domain (rest looked up from reference TRBV18 and TRBJ2-3): NAGVMQNPRHLVRRRGQEARLRCSPMKGHSHVYWYRQLPEEGLKFMVYLQKENIIDESGMPKERFSAEFPKEGPSILRIQQVVRGDSAAYFCASSPRGAGQEYFGPGTRLTVL.

The chain links TRBV18 to TRBJ2-5; D perhaps matches TRBD2 (6 bases). The germline V and J ends were trimmed by 4 bases and 5 bases, with 17 bases remaining between them. There are 15 residues in the CDR3. The V gene's germline CDR1 is KGHSH and CDR2 LQKENI. The CDR3 reads CASSRTLGTGETQYF. CDR3 coding DNA: TGTGCCAGCTCACGTACTCTGGGGACTGGGGAGACCCAGTACTTC.

This sequence joins TRBV5-1 and TRBJ1-2; D uncertain. This CDR3 has 13 amino acids. Germline loops: CDR1 SGHRS, CDR2 YFSETQ. V was trimmed by 0 bases and J by 7 bases, leaving 10 bases between them. DNA for the CDR3: TGCGCCAGCAGCTTGGAAGGAGGAGGTGGCTACACCTTC. The encoded protein is CASSLEGGGGYTF. Complete variable domain (other parts from reference TRBV5-1 and TRBJ1-2): KAGVTQTPRYLIKTRGQQVTLSCSPISGHRSVSWYQQTPGQGLQFLFEYFSETQRNKGNFPGRFSGRQFSNSRSEMNVSTLELGDSALYLCASSLEGGGGYTFGSGTRLTVV.

In its sample, this clone was seen a few times. J is TRBJ2-5 and V is TRBV7-2, with 8 bases that match TRBD2. In germline, CDR1 is SGHTA, CDR2 FQGNSA. With 5 bases clipped from V and 3 bases from J, the junction kept 2 bases outside the gene matches. The CDR3 spans 13 residues. CDR3 DNA sequence: TGTGCCAGCAGCCGGGGACTAGAAGAGACCCAGTACTTC. Protein product: CASSRGLEETQYF.

A few counts support this clone. The genes are TRBV25-1 and TRBJ1-2, with D maybe TRBD1 (6 bases). From germline, CDR1 is MGHDK and CDR2 SYGVNS. The CDR3 length is 13 residues. The V and J ends lost 3 bases and 4 bases respectively, with 9 bases between them. The CDR3 reads CASSDTGSYGYTF. CDR3 bases: TGTGCCAGCAGTGATACAGGGAGCTATGGCTACACCTTC.

J is TRBJ2-7 and V is TRBV19; 9 bases are a match to TRBD1. Germline CDR1 and CDR2: LNHDA and SQIVND (reference sequence). The J segment lost 3 bases and the V segment lost 6 bases, leaving 9 bases of the junction unmatched. The length of the CDR3 is 15 residues. The CDR3 region is CASRTTGGFSYEQYF. The DNA for the CDR3 is TGTGCCAGTAGAACTACAGGGGGCTTTAGCTACGAGCAGTACTTC. The full variable domain, its missing parts supplied by reference TRBV19 and TRBJ2-7, is DGGITQSPKYLFRKEGQNVTLSCEQNLNHDAMYWYRQDPGQGLRLIYYSQIVNDFQKGDIAEGYSVSREKKESFPLTVTSAQKNPTAFYLCASRTTGGFSYEQYFGPGTRLTVT.

The chain combines TRBV18 with TRBJ2-1, with D possibly matching TRBD2 (6 bases). V lost 0 bases to trimming and J lost 0 bases, with 6 bases between them. Per germline, CDR1 KGHSH and CDR2 LQKENI. The CDR3 length is 15 residues. DNA for the CDR3: TGTGCCAGCTCACCACCGGGGGGCTCCTACAATGAGCAGTTCTTC. Its translation is CASSPPGGSYNEQFF.

This clone was counted between two and nine times. CDR3 bases: TGTGCCAGCAGCTTGGGTCAGCTAGGGGATGAAGCTTTCTTT. Its protein product is CASSLGQLGDEAFF. V usage is TRBV5-6 and J usage is TRBJ1-1, with a weak D call TRBD1 (5 bases). V was pared by 0 bases and J by 7 bases, with 13 bases between. This CDR3 is built from 14 residues. Germline CDR1 SGHDT, CDR2 YYEEEE.

This chain joins TRBV11-3 and TRBJ2-7; D may be TRBD2 (7 bases). The CDR3 spans 15 residues. Looked up from germline, CDR1 is SGHNT and CDR2 is YENEEA. The V end was cut by 5 bases, the J end by 3 bases, with 17 bases between. The CDR3 sequence: CASSPSGGGLYEQYF. The CDR3 DNA sequence: TGTGCCAGCAGCCCTTCGGGCGGGGGCCTCTACGAGCAGTACTTC.

This clone was seen only a few times. J is TRBJ1-2 and V is TRBV6-6; 11 bases line up with TRBD1. Trimming at V came to 2 bases and at J to 6 bases, leaving 5 bases not matched to a gene. Looked up from germline, CDR1 is MNHNY and CDR2 is SVGAGI (reference sequence). The CDR3 has 15 amino acids. In DNA, the CDR3 is TGTGCCAGCAGTTACGGACAGGGGGCAATTGATGGCTACACCTTC. Its translation: CASSYGQGAIDGYTF.

Only a few counts were recorded for this clone. This chain links TRBV5-1 with TRBJ2-2; 9 bases align to TRBD1. This CDR3 comprises 16 residues. Germline assignment: CDR1 SGHRS and CDR2 YFSETQ. With V trimmed by 2 bases and J by 6 bases, 8 bases remained unmatched. CDR3 coding DNA: TGCGCCAGCAGCTTTTTGTACAGGGGGCTGGCCGGGGAGCTGTTTTTT. Its translation: CASSFLYRGLAGELFF.

This clone occurred a few times. This chain links TRBV4-1 with TRBJ1-1, with TRBD1 matching 8 bases. The CDR3 is made up of 13 amino acids. The germline V gene encodes CDR1 MGHRA and CDR2 YSYEKL. Trimming removed 4 bases from V and 11 bases from J; junction bases left unmatched: 9. The CDR3 DNA follows: TGCGCCAGCAGCCCTCCCGGGACAGGCCGGGCTTTCTTT. This sequence encodes CASSPPGTGRAFF.

V usage is TRBV28 and J usage is TRBJ2-1, with 7 bases identical to TRBD2. Germline CDR1 is MDHEN and CDR2 is SYDVKM. The CDR3 length is 18 residues. V lost 11 bases and J lost 7; bases outside the gene matches: 26. The CDR3 DNA sequence: TGTGCCGCGGCGGGGACTGGTGGCAGGGAGGGCTTCTTGAATGAGCAGTTCTTC. It codes for CAAAGTGGREGFLNEQFF.

The CDR3 DNA reads as TGCGCCAGCAGCCAAGAACATGGAGGGGAGACCCAGTACTTC. It encodes CASSQEHGGETQYF. This rearrangement joins TRBV4-1 to TRBJ2-5; TRBD2 is a possible D gene (6 bases). The CDR3 runs to 14 residues. V was cut by 0 bases and J by 5 bases, with 10 bases left in between. Germline CDR1 reads MGHRA; CDR2 reads YSYEKL.

This clone was observed a few times. J is TRBJ2-7 and V is TRBV5-4; TRBD1 matches at 8 bases. Germline V gene lookup returns CDR1 SGHNT and CDR2 YYREEE (reference sequence). The CDR3 totals 15 residues. V lost 4 bases and J lost 0; bases outside the gene matches: 6. The CDR3 here is CASSRRDRSSYEQYF. The CDR3, as DNA: TGTGCCAGCAGCCGCCGGGACAGGTCCTCCTACGAGCAGTACTTC.

V and J are TRBV5-1 and TRBJ2-7; 8 bases agree with TRBD1. Germline V gene data show CDR1 as SGHRS and CDR2 as YFSETQ. V lost 4 bases, J lost 3 bases, and 3 bases stayed unmatched. CDR3 length equals 13 residues. The CDR3 DNA is TGCGCCAGCAGCGCGGGACAGGACTACGAGCAGTACTTC. It codes for CASSAGQDYEQYF. The complete variable domain, with remaining parts taken from reference TRBV5-1 and TRBJ2-7, reads KAGVTQTPRYLIKTRGQQVTLSCSPISGHRSVSWYQQTPGQGLQFLFEYFSETQRNKGNFPGRFSGRQFSNSRSEMNVSTLELGDSALYLCASSAGQDYEQYFGPGTRLTVT.

This clone has only a few counts. The chain is built from TRBV4-1 and TRBJ2-1; 8 bases map to TRBD1. From germline, CDR1 is MGHRA and CDR2 YSYEKL. This CDR3 has 18 residues. Trimming removed 0 bases from V and 7 bases from J; junction bases left unmatched: 14. CDR3 residues: CASSQDYWLPTGANEQFF. CDR3 in DNA: TGCGCCAGCAGCCAAGATTACTGGCTGCCGACAGGGGCGAATGAGCAGTTCTTC.